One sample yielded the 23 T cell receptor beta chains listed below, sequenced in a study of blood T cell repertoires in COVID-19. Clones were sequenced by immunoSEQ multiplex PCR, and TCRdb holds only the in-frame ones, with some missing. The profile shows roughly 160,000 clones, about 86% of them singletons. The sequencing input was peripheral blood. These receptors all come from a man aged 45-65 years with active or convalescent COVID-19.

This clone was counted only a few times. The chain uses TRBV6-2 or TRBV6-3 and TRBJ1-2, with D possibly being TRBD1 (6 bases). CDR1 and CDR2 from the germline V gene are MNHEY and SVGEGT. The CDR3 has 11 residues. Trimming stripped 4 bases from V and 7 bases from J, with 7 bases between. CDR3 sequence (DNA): TGTGCCAGCAGTTCCAGGGGTGGCTACACCTTC. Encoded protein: CASSSRGGYTF.

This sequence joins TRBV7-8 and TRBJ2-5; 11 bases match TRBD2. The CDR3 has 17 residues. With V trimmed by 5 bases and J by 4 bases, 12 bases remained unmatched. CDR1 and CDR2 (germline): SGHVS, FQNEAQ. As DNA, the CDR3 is TGTGCCAGCAGCCCCTGGGGTGAACTAGCGGGGGTAGAGACCCAGTACTTC. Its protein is CASSPWGELAGVETQYF.

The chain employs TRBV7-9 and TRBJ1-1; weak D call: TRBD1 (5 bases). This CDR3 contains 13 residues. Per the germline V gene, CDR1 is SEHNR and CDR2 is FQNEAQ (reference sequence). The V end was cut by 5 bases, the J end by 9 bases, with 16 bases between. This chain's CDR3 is CASSETRGIQAFF. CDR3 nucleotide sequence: TGTGCCAGCAGCGAAACCCGGGGGATTCAAGCTTTCTTT.

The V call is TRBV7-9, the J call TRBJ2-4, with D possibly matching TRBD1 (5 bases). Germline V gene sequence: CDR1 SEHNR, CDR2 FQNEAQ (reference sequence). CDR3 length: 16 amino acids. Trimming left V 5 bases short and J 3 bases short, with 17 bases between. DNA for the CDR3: TGTGCCAGCAGCGCGACAGTTTATCCTGACAAAAACATTCAGTACTTC. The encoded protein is CASSATVYPDKNIQYF.

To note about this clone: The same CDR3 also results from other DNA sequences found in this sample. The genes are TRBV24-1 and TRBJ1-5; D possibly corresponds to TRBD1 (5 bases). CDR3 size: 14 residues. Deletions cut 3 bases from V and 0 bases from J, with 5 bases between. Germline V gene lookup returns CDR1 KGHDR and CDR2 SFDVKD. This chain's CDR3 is CATSDGASNQPQHF. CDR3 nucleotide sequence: TGTGCCACCAGTGATGGGGCTAGCAATCAGCCCCAGCATTTT.

The CDR3 DNA is TGTGCCAGCAGCTTAACCTTGGGCTCGACCAATGAAAAACTGTTTTTT. This sequence encodes CASSLTLGSTNEKLFF. V gene TRBV11-1 combines with J gene TRBJ1-4; no reliable D call. CDR1 is SGHAT, CDR2 FQDESV, per germline (reference sequence). The CDR3 loop spans 16 amino acids. Trimming took off 2 bases at V and 5 bases at J, with 15 bases between the two ends.

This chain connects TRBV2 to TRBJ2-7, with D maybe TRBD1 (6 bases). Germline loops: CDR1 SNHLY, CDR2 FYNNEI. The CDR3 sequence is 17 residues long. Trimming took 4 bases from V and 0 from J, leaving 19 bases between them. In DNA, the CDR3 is TGTGCCAGCAGTGCGGGACATATCTTAGCGAGCTCCTACGAGCAGTACTTC. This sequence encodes CASSAGHILASSYEQYF.

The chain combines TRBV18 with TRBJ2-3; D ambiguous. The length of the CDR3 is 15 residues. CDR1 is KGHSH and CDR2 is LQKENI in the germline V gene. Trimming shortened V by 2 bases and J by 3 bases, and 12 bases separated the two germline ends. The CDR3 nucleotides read TGTGCCAGCTCACCAGGGTTGCCCGGGACAGATACGCAGTATTTT. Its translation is CASSPGLPGTDTQYF.

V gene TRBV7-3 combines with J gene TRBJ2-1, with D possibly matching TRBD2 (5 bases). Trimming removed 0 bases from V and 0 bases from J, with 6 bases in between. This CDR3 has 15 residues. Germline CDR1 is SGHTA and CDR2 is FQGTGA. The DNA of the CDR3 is TGTGCCAGCAGCTTAACAGGGAGCTCCTACAATGAGCAGTTCTTC. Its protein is CASSLTGSSYNEQFF.

CDR3 DNA: TGTGCCAGCAGTGACAGGGGGGATTCACCCCTCCACTTT. It is translated as CASSDRGDSPLHF. The gene calls are TRBV6-6 and TRBJ1-6; TRBD1 agrees at 9 bases. CDR3 size: 13 residues. V lost 5 bases, J lost 8 bases, and 1 base stayed unmatched. Germline CDR1 reads MNHNY; CDR2 reads SVGAGI (reference sequence).

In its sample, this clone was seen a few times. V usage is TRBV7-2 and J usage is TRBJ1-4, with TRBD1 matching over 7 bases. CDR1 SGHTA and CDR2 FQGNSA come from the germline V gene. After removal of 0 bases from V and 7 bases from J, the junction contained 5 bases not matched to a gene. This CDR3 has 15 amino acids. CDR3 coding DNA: TGTGCCAGCAGCTTAGCGACAGGGTTTAGTGAAAAACTGTTTTTT. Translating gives CASSLATGFSEKLFF.

The CDR3 nucleotides are TGCGCCAGCAGCTTGGATGGGGGCGGGTCTAATGAAAAACTGTTTTTT. Its protein is CASSLDGGGSNEKLFF. V is TRBV5-1 and J is TRBJ1-4, with a possible D match to TRBD1 (6 bases). This CDR3 has 16 residues. Germline V gene data show CDR1 as SGHRS and CDR2 as YFSETQ. Between the trimmed V and J ends, which lost 0 bases and 3 bases, there was a span of 12 bases.

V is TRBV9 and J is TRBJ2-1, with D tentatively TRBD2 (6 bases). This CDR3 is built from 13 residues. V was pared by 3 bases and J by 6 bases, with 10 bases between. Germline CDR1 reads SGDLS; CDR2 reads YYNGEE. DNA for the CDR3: TGTGCCAGCAGCGCCGGGACTTTCAATGAGCAGTTCTTC. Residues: CASSAGTFNEQFF.

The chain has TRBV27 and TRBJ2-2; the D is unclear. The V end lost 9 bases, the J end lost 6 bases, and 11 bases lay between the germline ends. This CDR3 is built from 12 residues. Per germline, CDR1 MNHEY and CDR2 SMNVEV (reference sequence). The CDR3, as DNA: TGTGCCAGTCGACTCATCCCCGGGGAGCTGTTTTTT. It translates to CASRLIPGELFF.

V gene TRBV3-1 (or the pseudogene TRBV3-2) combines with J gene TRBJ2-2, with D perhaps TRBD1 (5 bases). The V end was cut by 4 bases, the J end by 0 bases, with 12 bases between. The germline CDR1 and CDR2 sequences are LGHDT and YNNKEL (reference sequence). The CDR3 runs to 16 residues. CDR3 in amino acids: CASSPGNSANTGELFF. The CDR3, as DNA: TGTGCCAGCAGCCCAGGGAACAGCGCGAACACCGGGGAGCTGTTTTTT.

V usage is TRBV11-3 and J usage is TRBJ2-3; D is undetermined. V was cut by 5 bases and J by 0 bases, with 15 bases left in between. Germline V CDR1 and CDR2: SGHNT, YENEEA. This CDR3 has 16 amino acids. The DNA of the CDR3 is TGTGCCAGCAGCATTAAACCTGACATTAGCACAGATACGCAGTATTTT. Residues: CASSIKPDISTDTQYF.

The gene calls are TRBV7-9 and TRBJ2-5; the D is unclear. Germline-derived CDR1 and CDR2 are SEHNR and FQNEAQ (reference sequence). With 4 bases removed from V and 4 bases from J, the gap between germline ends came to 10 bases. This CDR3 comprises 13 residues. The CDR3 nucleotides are TGTGCCAGCAGCTCACCCGCCGGAGAGACCCAGTACTTC. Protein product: CASSSPAGETQYF.

CDR3 DNA: TGTGCCAGCAGCTTAGGGGGACTTGGTCTGGAGCAGTTCTTC. The encoded protein is CASSLGGLGLEQFF. The V gene is TRBV7-9, the J gene TRBJ2-1, with D maybe TRBD2 (6 bases). In germline, CDR1 is SEHNR, CDR2 FQNEAQ (reference sequence). The length of the CDR3 is 14 residues. V was cut by 1 base and J by 10 bases, with 14 bases left in between. The whole variable domain, remainder taken from reference TRBV7-9 and TRBJ2-1, is DTGVSQNPRHKITKRGQNVTFRCDPISEHNRLYWYRQTLGQGPEFLTYFQNEAQLEKSRLLSDRFSAERPKGSFSTLEIQRTEQGDSAMYLCASSLGGLGLEQFFGPGTRLTVL.

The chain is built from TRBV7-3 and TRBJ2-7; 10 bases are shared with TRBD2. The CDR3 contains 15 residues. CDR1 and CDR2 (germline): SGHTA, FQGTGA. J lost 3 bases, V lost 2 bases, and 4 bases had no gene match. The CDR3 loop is CASSLSGLADYEQYF. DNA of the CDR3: TGTGCCAGCAGCTTATCCGGACTAGCGGACTACGAGCAGTACTTC.

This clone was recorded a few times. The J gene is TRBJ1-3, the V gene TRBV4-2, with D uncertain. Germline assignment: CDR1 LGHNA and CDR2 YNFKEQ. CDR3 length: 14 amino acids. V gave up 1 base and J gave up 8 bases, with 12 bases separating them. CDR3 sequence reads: CASSQVRTDHTIYF. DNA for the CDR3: TGTGCCAGCAGCCAAGTTCGAACAGACCACACCATATATTTT.

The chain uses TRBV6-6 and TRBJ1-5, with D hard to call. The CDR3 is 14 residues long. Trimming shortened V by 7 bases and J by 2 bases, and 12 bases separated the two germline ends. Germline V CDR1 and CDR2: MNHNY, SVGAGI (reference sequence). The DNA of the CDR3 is TGTGCCAGCACACAACCCGAGGGCAATCAGCCCCAGCATTTT. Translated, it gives CASTQPEGNQPQHF.

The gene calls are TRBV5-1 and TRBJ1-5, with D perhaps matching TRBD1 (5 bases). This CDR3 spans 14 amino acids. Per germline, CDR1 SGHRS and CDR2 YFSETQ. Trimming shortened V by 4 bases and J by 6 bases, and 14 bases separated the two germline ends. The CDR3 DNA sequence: TGCGCCAGCAGCCGTTGGGGCGGGGGTCAGCCCCAGCATTTT. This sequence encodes CASSRWGGGQPQHF.

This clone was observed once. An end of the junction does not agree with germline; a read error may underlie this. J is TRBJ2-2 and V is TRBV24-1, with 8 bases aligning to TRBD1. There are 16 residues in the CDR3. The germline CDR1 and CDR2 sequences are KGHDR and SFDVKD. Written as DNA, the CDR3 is TGTGCCACCATGACCCTGACAGGGGCGAATACCGGGGAGCTGTTTTTT. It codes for CATMTLTGANTGELFF.